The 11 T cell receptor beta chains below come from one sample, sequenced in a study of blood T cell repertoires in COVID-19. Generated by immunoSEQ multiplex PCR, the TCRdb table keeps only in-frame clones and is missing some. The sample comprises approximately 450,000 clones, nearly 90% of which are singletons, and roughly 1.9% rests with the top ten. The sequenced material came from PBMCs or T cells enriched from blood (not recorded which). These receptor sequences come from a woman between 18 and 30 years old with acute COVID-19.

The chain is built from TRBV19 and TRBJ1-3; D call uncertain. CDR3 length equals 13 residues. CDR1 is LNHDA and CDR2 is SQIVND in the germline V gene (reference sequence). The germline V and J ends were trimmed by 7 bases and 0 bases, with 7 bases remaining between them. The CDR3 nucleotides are TGTGCCAGTATCGTGAGCTCTGGAAACACCATATATTTT. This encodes CASIVSSGNTIYF.

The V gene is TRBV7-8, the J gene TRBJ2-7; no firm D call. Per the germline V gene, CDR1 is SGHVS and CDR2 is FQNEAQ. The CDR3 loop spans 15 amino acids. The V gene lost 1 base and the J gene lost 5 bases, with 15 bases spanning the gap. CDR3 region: CASSLEEAAWNEQYF. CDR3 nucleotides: TGTGCCAGCAGCTTAGAAGAGGCAGCTTGGAACGAGCAGTACTTC.

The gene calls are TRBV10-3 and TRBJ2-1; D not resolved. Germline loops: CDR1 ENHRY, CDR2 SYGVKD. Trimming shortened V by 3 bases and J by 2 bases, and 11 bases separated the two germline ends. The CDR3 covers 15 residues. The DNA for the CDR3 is TGTGCCATCAGTGACAACTACCCAACCTACAATGAGCAGTTCTTC. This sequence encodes CAISDNYPTYNEQFF.

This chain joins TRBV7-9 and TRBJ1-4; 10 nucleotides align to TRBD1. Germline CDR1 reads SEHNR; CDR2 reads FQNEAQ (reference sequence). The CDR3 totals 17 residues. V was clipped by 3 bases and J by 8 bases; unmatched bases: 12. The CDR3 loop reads CASSFDIGTGDQEKLFF. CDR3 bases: TGTGCCAGCAGCTTTGACATAGGGACAGGGGATCAAGAAAAACTGTTTTTT.

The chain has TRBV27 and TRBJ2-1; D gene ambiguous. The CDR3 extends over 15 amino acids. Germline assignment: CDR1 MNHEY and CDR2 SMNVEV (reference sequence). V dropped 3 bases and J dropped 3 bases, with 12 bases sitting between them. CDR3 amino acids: CASSFVPISYNEQFF. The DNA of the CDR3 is TGTGCCAGCAGTTTTGTCCCTATTAGCTACAATGAGCAGTTCTTC.

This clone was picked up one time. CDR3 bases: TGTGCCAGCAGCTTCGTACCGGGTAGCTCCTACGAGCAGTACTTC. The encoded protein is CASSFVPGSSYEQYF. V gene TRBV5-5 combines with J gene TRBJ2-7, with D unclear. The V end lost 2 bases, the J end lost 0 bases, and 12 bases lay between the germline ends. This CDR3 spans 15 amino acids. Per germline, CDR1 SGHKS and CDR2 YYEKEE (reference sequence).

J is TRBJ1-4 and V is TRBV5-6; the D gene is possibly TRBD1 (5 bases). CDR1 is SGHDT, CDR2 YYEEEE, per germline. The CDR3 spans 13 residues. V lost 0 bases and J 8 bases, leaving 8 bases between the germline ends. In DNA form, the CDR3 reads TGTGCCAGCAGCTTGGGGGGCAGGGAAAAACTGTTTTTT. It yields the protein CASSLGGREKLFF.

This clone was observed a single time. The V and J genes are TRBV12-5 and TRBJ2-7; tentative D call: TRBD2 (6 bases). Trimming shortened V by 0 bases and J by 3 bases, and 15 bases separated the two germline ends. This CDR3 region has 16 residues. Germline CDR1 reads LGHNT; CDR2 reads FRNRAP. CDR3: CASGLVLGGKGYEQYF. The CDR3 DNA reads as TGTGCTAGTGGTTTGGTATTGGGAGGAAAAGGCTACGAGCAGTACTTC.

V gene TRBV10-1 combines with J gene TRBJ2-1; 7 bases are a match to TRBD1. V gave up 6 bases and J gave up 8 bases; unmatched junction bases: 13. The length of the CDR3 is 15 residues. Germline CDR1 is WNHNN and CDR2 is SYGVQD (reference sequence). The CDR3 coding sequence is TGCGCCAGCAGCGCTAACAGGGGAGTGAGGGATGAGCAGTTCTTC. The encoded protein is CASSANRGVRDEQFF.

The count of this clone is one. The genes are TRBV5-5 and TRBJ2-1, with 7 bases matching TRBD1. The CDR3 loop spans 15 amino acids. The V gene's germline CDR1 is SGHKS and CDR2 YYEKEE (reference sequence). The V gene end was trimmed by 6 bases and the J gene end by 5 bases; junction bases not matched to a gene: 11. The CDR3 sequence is CASTPRQGPHNEQFF. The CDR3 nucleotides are TGTGCCAGCACCCCGAGACAGGGTCCACACAATGAGCAGTTCTTC.

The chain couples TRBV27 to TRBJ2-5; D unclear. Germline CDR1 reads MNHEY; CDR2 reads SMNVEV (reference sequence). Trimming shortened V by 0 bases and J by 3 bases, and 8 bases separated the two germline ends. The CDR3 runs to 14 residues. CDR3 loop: CASSLSSREETQYF. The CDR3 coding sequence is TGTGCCAGCAGTTTATCGAGTCGGGAAGAGACCCAGTACTTC.